The next 26 T cell receptor beta chains were all read from a single sample in a study of blood T cell repertoires in COVID-19. Assay: immunoSEQ multiplex PCR; the TCRdb copy retains only in-frame clones and omits some. The top ten hold approximately 8.1% of the sample, which has roughly 120,000 clones, about 80% seen once. The sequencing input was peripheral blood. All receptors derive from a woman aged 40 to 50 with acute or convalescent COVID-19.

This clone was seen once. Here the CDR3 reads CASSSRPGVGWYGYTF. CDR3 coding DNA: TGTGCCAGCAGCTCGCGCCCAGGGGTAGGGTGGTATGGCTACACCTTC. The rearrangement joins TRBV7-2 to TRBJ1-2; D perhaps matches TRBD1 (6 bases). CDR1 is SGHTA and CDR2 is FQGNSA in the germline V gene. The CDR3 is 16 residues long. Trimming left V 4 bases short and J 5 bases short, with 20 bases between.

This clone appeared a few times. The rearrangement uses TRBV5-5 and TRBJ1-2; 7 nucleotides match TRBD1. Germline V lookup: CDR1 SGHKS, CDR2 YYEKEE (reference sequence). CDR3 length: 14 amino acids. V lost 4 bases to trimming and J lost 2 bases; unmatched junction nucleotides: 5. The CDR3 region has the DNA TGTGCCAGCAGCACCGGGACAGTAAACTATGGCTACACCTTC. It translates to CASSTGTVNYGYTF. Full variable domain (remainder filled in from reference TRBV5-5 and TRBJ1-2): DAGVTQSPTHLIKTRGQQVTLRCSPISGHKSVSWYQQVLGQGPQFIFQYYEKEERGRGNFPDRFSARQFPNYSSELNVNALLLGDSALYLCASSTGTVNYGYTFGSGTRLTVV.

The chain uses TRBV3-1 (or the pseudogene TRBV3-2) and TRBJ2-5; 11 positions match TRBD2. CDR3 size: 16 residues. CDR1 and CDR2 from the germline V gene are LGHDT and YNNKEL (reference sequence). V lost 1 base and J lost 3; bases outside the gene matches: 4. The CDR3 loop is CASSQGTSGLEETQYF. CDR3 sequence (DNA): TGTGCCAGCAGCCAAGGGACTAGCGGGCTAGAAGAGACCCAGTACTTC.

This chain connects TRBV19 to TRBJ2-1; 14 bases fit TRBD2. Trimming at V came to 5 bases and at J to 2 bases, leaving 8 bases not matched to a gene. This CDR3 is 18 amino acids long. Germline V gene sequence: CDR1 LNHDA, CDR2 SQIVND (reference sequence). In DNA, the CDR3 is TGTGCCAGTAGTCCAGGGACTAGCGGGGGAGGGGCCTACAATGAGCAGTTCTTC. Translating it yields CASSPGTSGGGAYNEQFF.

The CDR3 here is CASSLGTGTLFF. The DNA of the CDR3 is TGTGCCAGCAGCTTAGGGACAGGGACGCTGTTTTTT. This chain joins TRBV7-8 and TRBJ1-4; the match to TRBD1 covers 8 bases. CDR1 SGHVS and CDR2 FQNEAQ come from the germline V gene. V lost 1 base, J lost 14 bases, and 3 bases stayed unmatched. The CDR3 has 12 residues. The full variable domain, in which reference TRBV7-8 and TRBJ1-4 provide the parts outside the CDR3, is GAGVSQSPRYKVAKRGQDVALRCDPISGHVSLFWYQQALGQGPEFLTYFQNEAQLDKSGLPSDRFFAERPEGSVSTLKIQRTQQEDSAVYLCASSLGTGTLFFGSGTQLSVL.

In this sample, this clone turned up a few times. Within the sample, other DNA sequences also encode this same CDR3. The chain combines TRBV7-2 with TRBJ2-3, with D tentatively TRBD2 (5 bases). In germline, CDR1 is SGHTA, CDR2 FQGNSA. V was pared by 6 bases and J by 6 bases, with 10 bases between. CDR3 length equals 12 residues. The chain's CDR3 is CASSSRVDTQYF. CDR3 nucleotide sequence: TGTGCCAGCAGTTCGAGGGTGGATACGCAGTATTTT.

The chain links TRBV19 to TRBJ2-1, with D perhaps TRBD2 (5 bases). Germline V lookup: CDR1 LNHDA, CDR2 SQIVND (reference sequence). The CDR3 is 13 amino acids. V was cut by 5 bases and J by 3 bases, with 8 bases left in between. The CDR3 region has the DNA TGTGCCAGTAGTGTCGACTACTACAATGAGCAGTTCTTC. Amino acid sequence: CASSVDYYNEQFF.

The chain recombines TRBV2 with TRBJ2-7; the D is unclear. The CDR3 has 12 amino acids. Germline assignment: CDR1 SNHLY and CDR2 FYNNEI. The germline V and J ends were trimmed by 6 bases and 0 bases, with 6 bases remaining between them. CDR3 in DNA: TGTGCCAGCAGGGCCCGCTCCTACGAGCAGTACTTC. Translated: CASRARSYEQYF.

This clone was recorded only once. V gene TRBV5-4 combines with J gene TRBJ1-1; weak D call: TRBD1 (6 bases). This CDR3 comprises 15 residues. Germline V gives CDR1 SGHNT, CDR2 YYREEE (reference sequence). The V end was cut by 2 bases, the J end by 8 bases, with 19 bases between. CDR3 nucleotide sequence: TGTGCCAGCAGCTTAAGGGGGAGAACTAGCGCCGAAGCTTTCTTT. Protein sequence: CASSLRGRTSAEAFF.

This chain uses TRBV6-5 with TRBJ2-7, with 7 bases matching TRBD1. Per germline, CDR1 MNHEY and CDR2 SVGAGI. CDR3 length equals 15 residues. The V and J ends lost 5 bases and 0 bases, in that order; junction bases with no gene match: 7. The CDR3 is CASSRQGPSSYEQYF. The CDR3 DNA reads TGTGCCAGCAGTCGACAGGGCCCAAGCTCCTACGAGCAGTACTTC.

The chain joins TRBV7-8 to TRBJ1-2, with D perhaps matching TRBD1 (6 bases). From germline, CDR1 is SGHVS and CDR2 FQNEAQ. This CDR3 has 14 residues. V was clipped by 4 bases and J by 1 base, with 10 bases between them. CDR3 protein: CASSWDIDNYGYTF. CDR3 DNA: TGTGCCAGCAGCTGGGACATCGATAACTATGGCTACACCTTC.

This chain uses TRBV6-2 or TRBV6-3 with TRBJ1-2; D is possibly TRBD1 (5 bases). There are 12 residues in the CDR3. V dropped 6 bases and J dropped 2 bases, with 7 bases sitting between them. CDR1 is MNHEY and CDR2 is SVGEGT in the germline V gene. CDR3 in amino acids: CASSRQNYGYTF. The CDR3 bases are TGTGCCAGCAGCCGACAGAACTATGGCTACACCTTC.

The chain is built from TRBV12-5 and TRBJ1-1; D may be TRBD1 (5 bases). Germline V CDR1 and CDR2: LGHNT, FRNRAP. V shed 3 bases and J shed 7 bases, with 6 bases lying between them. CDR3 size: 11 residues. For the CDR3, the DNA is TGTGCTAGTGGTTTCAGGGTTGAAGCTTTCTTT. This codes for CASGFRVEAFF.

This clone has more than one count but fewer than ten. V gene TRBV10-1 combines with J gene TRBJ1-1, with 7 nucleotides matching TRBD1. The CDR3 runs 17 residues. V lost 0 bases to trimming and J lost 1 base; unmatched junction nucleotides: 8. The V gene's germline CDR1 is WNHNN and CDR2 SYGVQD (reference sequence). In DNA form, the CDR3 reads TGCGCCAGCAGTGAGTCCCAGGGGGTCGGGAAGAACACTGAAGCTTTCTTT. The encoded protein is CASSESQGVGKNTEAFF.

The chain recombines TRBV2 with TRBJ2-1, with D maybe TRBD1 (7 bases). The V end lost 6 bases, the J end lost 1 base, and 16 bases lay between the germline ends. Germline CDR1 and CDR2: SNHLY and FYNNEI. CDR3 length: 16 amino acids. Written as DNA, the CDR3 is TGTGCCAGCAGAGATACAGGGGAGGTATCCTACAATGAGCAGTTCTTC. Its translation: CASRDTGEVSYNEQFF.

This clone was found a few times. The same CDR3 also results from other DNA sequences found in this sample. J is TRBJ1-1 and V is TRBV4-2; 7 nucleotides agree with TRBD1. The CDR3 length is 15 residues. The J segment lost 0 bases and the V segment lost 1 base, leaving 2 bases of the junction unmatched. Germline assignment: CDR1 LGHNA and CDR2 YNFKEQ. The CDR3: CASSQAGQVNTEAFF. The CDR3 DNA follows: TGTGCCAGCAGCCAAGCAGGACAGGTGAACACTGAAGCTTTCTTT.

V and J are TRBV5-1 and TRBJ1-1; D possibly corresponds to TRBD1 (6 bases). This CDR3 has 15 amino acids. Trimming stripped 4 bases from V and 1 base from J, with 14 bases between. The germline gives CDR1 SGHRS, CDR2 YFSETQ. CDR3 DNA: TGCGCCAGCAGCCCAAGGCAGGGGCCGAACACTGAAGCTTTCTTT. This sequence encodes CASSPRQGPNTEAFF.

V gene TRBV29-1 combines with J gene TRBJ1-2, with D perhaps matching TRBD1 (6 bases). Germline values: CDR1 SQVTM, CDR2 ANQGSEA. V lost 5 bases and J lost 5, with 18 bases in between. The CDR3 totals 14 residues. The CDR3: CSVNHLSGAYGYTF. For the CDR3, the DNA is TGCAGCGTTAATCATTTATCAGGGGCATATGGCTACACCTTC.

The chain is built from TRBV11-2 and TRBJ2-7; 8 positions agree with TRBD2. The CDR3 is made up of 14 amino acids. Losses at the gene ends were 0 bases for V and 6 bases for J; bases not matched to a gene: 4. Germline CDR1 is SGHAT and CDR2 is FQNNGV. CDR3 in DNA: TGTGCCAGCAGCTTAGATTATCGGGGGGGCGAGCAGTACTTC. Encoded protein: CASSLDYRGGEQYF.

The V call is TRBV5-8, the J call TRBJ2-1; D not certain. V was clipped by 4 bases and J by 10 bases, with 12 bases between them. The germline V gene encodes CDR1 SGHTS and CDR2 YDEGEE. This CDR3 is 12 amino acids long. The CDR3, as DNA: TGTGCCAGCAGCCCGACTCGCCTGGAGCAGTTCTTC. Its protein is CASSPTRLEQFF.

V gene TRBV29-1 combines with J gene TRBJ1-5; weak D call: TRBD1 (6 bases). Deletions cut 7 bases from V and 3 bases from J, with 16 bases between. CDR1 and CDR2 from the germline V gene are SQVTM and ANQGSEA. The CDR3 spans 14 residues. In DNA, the CDR3 is TGCAGCGCCCGCGCGGGGGGCGCCAATCAGCCCCAGCATTTT. Translating gives CSARAGGANQPQHF.

The CDR3 is CASRTDRVNTEAFF. Written as DNA, the CDR3 is TGTGCCAGCAGGACGGACAGGGTGAACACTGAAGCTTTCTTT. V gene TRBV7-8 combines with J gene TRBJ1-1, with 8 bases aligning to TRBD1. Germline V gives CDR1 SGHVS, CDR2 FQNEAQ. Trimming removed 6 bases from V and 0 bases from J; junction bases left unmatched: 3. The CDR3 length is 14 residues.

The V call is TRBV2, the J call TRBJ2-3; 12 bases align to TRBD2. Germline V CDR1 and CDR2: SNHLY, FYNNEI. CDR3 length equals 14 residues. V trimming: 7 bases; J trimming: 7 bases; junction bases outside the gene matches: 6. CDR3 sequence (DNA): TGTGCCAGCACCAAACTAGCGGGGGGAAATACGCAGTATTTT. Encoded protein: CASTKLAGGNTQYF. Based on the CDR3 plus reference TRBV2 and TRBJ2-3, the full variable domain is EPEVTQTPSHQVTQMGQEVILRCVPISNHLYFYWYRQILGQKVEFLVSFYNNEISEKSEIFDDQFSVERPDGSNFTLKIRSTKLEDSAMYFCASTKLAGGNTQYFGPGTRLTVL.

This clone was seen a handful of times. The chain uses TRBV18 and TRBJ2-1; the match to TRBD1 covers 9 bases. This CDR3 is 17 amino acids long. The V gene's germline CDR1 is KGHSH and CDR2 LQKENI. The junction had 10 bases not matched to a gene; V was cut back by 0 bases and J by 7 bases. The CDR3 is CASSPPIWDRDGNEQFF. The CDR3 DNA is TGTGCCAGCTCACCACCGATTTGGGACAGGGACGGGAATGAGCAGTTCTTC.

The genes are TRBV30 and TRBJ1-2, with a tentative D call TRBD1 (5 bases). This CDR3 is 15 amino acids long. V was clipped by 0 bases and J by 4 bases, with 15 bases between them. From germline, CDR1 is GTSNPN and CDR2 SVGIG (reference sequence). The CDR3 protein is CAWSVTLETVYGYTF. CDR3 DNA: TGTGCCTGGAGTGTCACTCTCGAGACAGTCTATGGCTACACCTTC.

The CDR3 DNA sequence: TGTGCCAGCAGCCTAGAAAGGGACAGGGGGCAGTTCGGTGTAGCCAAAAACATTCAGTACTTC. Protein sequence: CASSLERDRGQFGVAKNIQYF. J is TRBJ2-4 and V is TRBV4-2, with 12 bases aligning to TRBD1. The germline gives CDR1 LGHNA, CDR2 YNFKEQ. Trimming took 4 bases from V and 0 from J; bases not matched to a gene: 16. The length of the CDR3 is 21 residues.